This T cell receptor beta chain was profiled in a study of blood T cell repertoires in COVID-19. In the study overall: T cells, B-cell-depleted T cells, or PBMCs provided the cDNA or gDNA that served as material.

Authors' methods: Amplifying reference gene primers gave estimates of nucleated cell counts. Measured with immunoSEQ multiplex PCR; TCRdb has only the in-frame clones, and not every one. The V and J calls and clone size are taken from that table; D and trimming were inferred from the DNA. Of 90,000 to 100,000 clones listed, less than 90% were seen once; the top ten hold 1.5% to 2%. The germline V and J ends were trimmed by 10 bases and 5 bases, with 12 bases remaining between them. There are 12 residues in the CDR3. CDR1 and CDR2 from the germline V gene are WNHNN and SYGVQD (reference sequence). Sample: peripheral blood. The rearrangement joins TRBV10-1 to TRBJ2-1, with D perhaps TRBD2 (5 bases). This sequence was found in a man older than 75 with acute or convalescent COVID-19. DNA of the CDR3: TGCGCCATCCTAGGAGGAGACAATGAGCAGTTCTTC. This codes for CAILGGDNEQFF.